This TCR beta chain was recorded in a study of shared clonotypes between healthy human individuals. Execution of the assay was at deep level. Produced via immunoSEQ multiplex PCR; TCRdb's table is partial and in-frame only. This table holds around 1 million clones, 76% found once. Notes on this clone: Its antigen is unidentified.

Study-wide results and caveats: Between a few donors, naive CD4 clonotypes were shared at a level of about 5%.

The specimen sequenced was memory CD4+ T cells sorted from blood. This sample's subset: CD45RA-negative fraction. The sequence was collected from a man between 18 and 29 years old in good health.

Written as DNA, the CDR3 is TGCGCCAGCAGCCTGGATAACAGGGTCGAGCAGTACTTC. It is translated as CASSLDNRVEQYF. This chain connects TRBV5-1 to TRBJ2-7; D might be TRBD1 (6 bases). The germline V gene encodes CDR1 SGHRS and CDR2 YFSETQ. The V gene lost 4 bases and the J gene lost 6 bases, with 14 bases spanning the gap. The CDR3 runs 13 residues.